Listed below are T cell receptor beta chains from one sample, sequenced in a study of T cells in localized non-small cell lung cancer. Assay: immunoSEQ multiplex PCR; the TCRdb copy retains only in-frame clones and omits some. The table has approximately 140,000 clones, roughly 90% seen once. The source material was peripheral blood, sampled before any cancer treatment. Source of these receptors: an older female donor with stage I lung adenocarcinoma. The conserved cysteine and the conserved F or W are not part of the CDR3 here. Each record gives: V gene, CDR3 protein.

V: TRBV7-2
CDR3: ASSLGGTRTYEQY

V: TRBV30
CDR3: AWEKTGGKRTGELF

V: TRBV19
CDR3: ASRQQGLDTEAF

V: TRBV28
CDR3: ASTGVMVSNQPQH

V: TRBV6-1
CDR3: ASSPEDSNQPQH

V: TRBV5-1
CDR3: ASSYSGTGLDSPLH

V: TRBV2
CDR3: ASSEWAENEKLF

V: TRBV6-5
CDR3: ASSYSRFLYNEQF

V: TRBV6-1
CDR3: ASSEQRKSGGYT

V: TRBV29-1
CDR3: SVEKEDEQF

V: TRBV2
CDR3: ASSDPGGAYEQY

V: TRBV7-2
CDR3: ASSFGVYGELF

V: TRBV4-1
CDR3: ASSHGRVQETQY

V: TRBV5-6
CDR3: ASSPVMGAGANVLT

V: TRBV29-1
CDR3: SVEVDFRDRAGEQY

V: TRBV5-4
CDR3: ASSLVREETQY

V: TRBV7-3
CDR3: ASSPSTGELF

V: TRBV6-5
CDR3: ASSPPSTGSETQY

V: TRBV9
CDR3: ASSVAAGSAGEQF

V: TRBV11-3
CDR3: ASSNRDRGSPVDNEQF

V: TRBV10-2
CDR3: ATKHPSGPRPSYNEQF

V: TRBV7-2
CDR3: ASSLVFRGRETQY

V: TRBV5-1
CDR3: ASRDEGGEKLF

V: TRBV28
CDR3: ASSLGLAGGSGQETQY

V: TRBV30
CDR3: AWSAETQY

V: TRBV27
CDR3: ASSLFSGSYNEQF

V: TRBV2
CDR3: ASTLTSGTVNEQF

V: TRBV5-4
CDR3: ASSSPGQGPETQY

V: TRBV10-3
CDR3: AISVRGVNTEAF

V: TRBV5-1
CDR3: ASSLTGRALRSYNEQF

V: TRBV12-5
CDR3: ASGLVGTSGRRETQY

V: TRBV6-6
CDR3: ASRPAGAGELF

V: TRBV6-5
CDR3: ASSSKAGGTDTQY

V: TRBV29-1
CDR3: SVGGTDGYT

V: TRBV6-1
CDR3: ASSEAGGDGYT

V: TRBV28
CDR3: ASSGYSNQPQH

V: TRBV30
CDR3: AWSARGIKGEQF

V: TRBV18
CDR3: ASSPQAGNTEQF

V: TRBV20-1
CDR3: SPGHEQY

V: TRBV5-1
CDR3: ASTPLGLSYEQY

V: TRBV7-9
CDR3: ASSSHLSDSLGAKNIQY

V: TRBV28
CDR3: ASTSGGSYNEQF

V: TRBV7-3
CDR3: ASSLGLAGVSGELF

V: TRBV29-1
CDR3: SAEEGLAGGETQY

V: TRBV9
CDR3: ASTPKTFDEQF

V: TRBV19
CDR3: ASSIQGAYEQY

V: TRBV9
CDR3: ASSVGGYTEAF

V: TRBV11-3
CDR3: ASSIGSGGSNEQF

V: TRBV7-6
CDR3: ASSPGRGMNTEAF

V: TRBV6-6
CDR3: ASSYTGGANVLT

V: TRBV6-6
CDR3: ASSYLDSLNQPQH

V: TRBV28
CDR3: ASLPSGLAGLGGDTQY

V: TRBV5-6
CDR3: ASSLWGVSYNEQF

V: TRBV7-9
CDR3: ASSTQGFGTEAF

V: TRBV29-1
CDR3: SVDRGTDTQY

V: TRBV30
CDR3: AWKGVSDTGELF

V: TRBV7-9
CDR3: ASSFARVYEQY

V: TRBV7-8
CDR3: ASSLKGAGDTQY

V: TRBV4-1
CDR3: ASSQEPRGVNIQY